This entry is about one T cell receptor beta chain. These data are taken from a study of control samples from healthy donors and cancer patients. Germline CDR1 PRHDT, CDR2 FYEKMQ (reference sequence). With 5 bases clipped from V and 5 bases from J, the junction kept 1 base outside the gene matches. The CDR3 runs 13 residues. TCRdb keeps only in-frame clones here, not all; method: immunoSEQ multiplex PCR. Of over 150,000 clones listed, more than 85% are singletons. This TCR derives from a woman in her thirties or forties in good health. The chain has TRBV13 and TRBJ1-5; 9 bases map to TRBD1. Sequencing input: blood. CDR3 DNA: TGTGCCAGCAGCAGGACAGGGGATCAGCCCCAGCATTTT. Its protein product is CASSRTGDQPQHF.